Presented here are 12 T cell receptor beta chains from one specimen sequenced in a study of molecular identifiers for immune sequencing clone quantification. Each CDR3 protein gets one entry after TCRdb re-called the PCR reads with MiXCR. The table includes about 320,000 distinct CDR3 sequences, around 21% detected once. The sequenced sample consisted of naive CD8+ T cells from blood, with Jurkat cell RNA spiked in. Subset meaning: FACS-sorted CD8+CD4-CCR7+CD45RA+ naive T cells. The receptors stem from a human donor in good health. Some libraries in this study had Jurkat cell RNA spiked in.

This clonotype showed up many times. CDR3 amino acids: CASSPYREYEQYF. The CDR3 DNA sequence: TGTGCCAGCAGCCCTTACAGGGAGTACGAGCAGTACTTC. The chain has TRBV14 and TRBJ2-7, with a tentative D call TRBD1 (6 bases). V lost 4 bases and J 4 bases, leaving 11 bases between the germline ends. Germline-derived CDR1 and CDR2 are SGHDN and FVKESK. The CDR3 runs 13 residues.

This sequence joins TRBV11-2 and TRBJ2-7; 7 bases map to TRBD1. The V gene end was trimmed by 3 bases and the J gene end by 4 bases; junction bases not matched to a gene: 6. CDR1 and CDR2 from the germline V gene are SGHAT and FQNNGV. The CDR3 is 14 residues long. This CDR3 reads CASSFEGARYEQYF. The CDR3 DNA reads TGTGCCAGCAGCTTTGAGGGGGCGCGATACGAGCAGTACTTC.

This clonotype was detected only a few times. This may arise from a read error, as a much more abundant clone is one base away. The final CDR3 position lacks the conserved phenylalanine or tryptophan, pointing to a likely read error. In DNA, the CDR3 is TGTGCCAGCAGCTTTCCGACTAGCGGGGGTGCAGATACGCAGTATTCT. This encodes CASSFPTSGGADTQYS. The chain employs TRBV7-9 and TRBJ2-3, with 12 nucleotides matching TRBD2. Germline CDR1 and CDR2: SEHNR and FQNEAQ (reference sequence). V lost 3 bases, J lost 4 bases, and 5 bases stayed unmatched. This CDR3 spans 16 amino acids.

In its sample, this clonotype was seen many times. The rearrangement joins TRBV28 to TRBJ1-1; the match to TRBD1 covers 7 bases. Germline V gives CDR1 MDHEN, CDR2 SYDVKM. V was pared by 2 bases and J by 5 bases, with 2 bases of the junction left unmatched. The CDR3 length is 13 residues. The CDR3 region has the DNA TGTGCCAGCAGTTTACCACAGGGGACTGAAGCTTTCTTT. This sequence encodes CASSLPQGTEAFF.

This clonotype has just a few counts. The chain couples TRBV6-2 or TRBV6-3 to TRBJ1-1; perhaps TRBD1 as D (5 bases). In germline, CDR1 is MNHEY, CDR2 SVGEGT. CDR3 length equals 15 residues. Trimming left V 4 bases short and J 3 bases short, with 15 bases between. CDR3 in DNA: TGTGCCAGCAGTTTTGCCAGAGGGGTGGACACTGAAGCTTTCTTT. Translation: CASSFARGVDTEAFF.

The table lists this clonotype with many counts. This chain connects TRBV6-7 to TRBJ2-3; 13 bases fit TRBD2. TRBV6-7 belongs to the ORF category, with a function that is uncertain. With V trimmed by 10 bases and J by 0 bases, 7 bases remained unmatched. This CDR3 contains 16 residues. In DNA form, the CDR3 reads TGTGCCAATTTGACTAGCGGGAGGACTAGCACAGATACGCAGTATTTT. Translated: CANLTSGRTSTDTQYF.

The V call is TRBV7-9, the J call TRBJ2-5; 10 nucleotides match TRBD1. The ends lost 3 bases at V and 3 bases at J; junction bases unmatched: 4. The germline V gene has CDR1 SEHNR and CDR2 FQNEAQ (reference sequence). The CDR3 loop spans 15 amino acids. The CDR3 loop reads CASSFPDRGEETQYF. The CDR3 nucleotides are TGTGCCAGCAGCTTCCCGGACAGGGGGGAAGAGACCCAGTACTTC.

This clonotype appeared many times. The chain uses TRBV11-2 and TRBJ2-5; the D gene is possibly TRBD1 (6 bases). Trimming took 4 bases from V and 3 from J, leaving 9 bases between them. The CDR3 totals 13 residues. The germline CDR1 and CDR2 sequences are SGHAT and FQNNGV. The DNA for the CDR3 is TGTGCCAGCAGCTCAGGGGCGGAAGAGACCCAGTACTTC. Amino acids: CASSSGAEETQYF.

The chain recombines TRBV19 with TRBJ2-1; D possibly corresponds to TRBD2 (6 bases). CDR3 size: 15 residues. Germline lookup yields CDR1 LNHDA and CDR2 SQIVND (reference sequence). Deletions cut 3 bases from V and 5 bases from J, with 14 bases between. The CDR3 DNA follows: TGTGCCAGTAGTATGACCGGGAGTCCAAACAATGAGCAGTTCTTC. Its translation: CASSMTGSPNNEQFF. The whole variable domain, remainder taken from reference TRBV19 and TRBJ2-1, is DGGITQSPKYLFRKEGQNVTLSCEQNLNHDAMYWYRQDPGQGLRLIYYSQIVNDFQKGDIAEGYSVSREKKESFPLTVTSAQKNPTAFYLCASSMTGSPNNEQFFGPGTRLTVL.

This clonotype was seen repeatedly, ten times or more. The chain couples TRBV7-9 to TRBJ1-6; tentatively, D is TRBD1 (5 bases). This CDR3 has 15 residues. Germline V lookup: CDR1 SEHNR, CDR2 FQNEAQ (reference sequence). V gave up 4 bases and J gave up 8 bases, with 15 bases separating them. CDR3: CASSSSDSNYSPLHF. DNA for the CDR3: TGTGCCAGCAGCTCTTCCGACAGCAATTATTCACCCCTCCACTTT. The variable domain in full, completed from reference TRBV7-9 and TRBJ1-6, reads DTGVSQNPRHKITKRGQNVTFRCDPISEHNRLYWYRQTLGQGPEFLTYFQNEAQLEKSRLLSDRFSAERPKGSFSTLEIQRTEQGDSAMYLCASSSSDSNYSPLHFGNGTRLTVT.

This clonotype was found a few times. V is TRBV11-1 and J is TRBJ2-1; D possibly corresponds to TRBD1 (6 bases). This CDR3 region has 14 residues. Trimming shortened V by 4 bases and J by 3 bases, and 10 bases separated the two germline ends. Germline-derived CDR1 and CDR2 are SGHAT and FQDESV (reference sequence). The CDR3 DNA reads TGTGCCAGCAGCTACCTGGACAGCTACAATGAGCAGTTCTTC. Protein product: CASSYLDSYNEQFF. Filled out from reference TRBV11-1 and TRBJ2-1, the complete variable domain reads EAEVAQSPRYKITEKSQAVAFWCDPISGHATLYWYRQILGQGPELLVQFQDESVVDDSQLPKDRFSAERLKGVDSTLKIQPAELGDSAMYLCASSYLDSYNEQFFGPGTRLTVL.

As for this clonotype: A much larger clone differs by one base, so this may be a read error. The gene calls are TRBV4-2 and TRBJ2-3; 7 nucleotides line up with TRBD2. The CDR3 is 16 residues long. CDR1 LGHNA and CDR2 YNFKEQ come from the germline V gene. The CDR3 sequence is CASRQDWLAVTDTQYF. The CDR3 coding sequence is TGCGCCAGCCGCCAAGATTGGCTAGCGGTCACAGATACGCAGTATTTT.